This TCR beta chain is drawn from a study of CD4 T cells in relation to SARS-CoV-2 and coronaviruses. Whole-study context: PBMCs were cultured with antigen for roughly 10 days before TCR beta sequencing.

Survey-level TCR-beta sequencing used DNA from CEF-cultured naive and memory CD4+ T cells. The method was immunoSEQ multiplex PCR; TCRdb's version includes in-frame clones alone and lacks a portion of them. This table holds about 38,000 clones, 77% found once. By sample fraction, this clone is medium-sized. Its antigen is not known. The CDR3 is made up of 16 amino acids. Germline V gene lookup returns CDR1 MNHNS and CDR2 SASEGT. V was shortened by 1 base and J by 3 bases, with 16 bases between the two germline ends. Sequencing was carried out using memory CD4+ T cells from PBMCs, cultured in vitro. The V and J genes are TRBV6-1 and TRBJ2-7; the D is unclear. The sequence was obtained from an adult with COVID-19. This CDR3 reads CASSEGMGQSYYEQYF. The CDR3 DNA is TGTGCCAGCAGTGAAGGGATGGGCCAGTCTTACTACGAGCAGTACTTC.